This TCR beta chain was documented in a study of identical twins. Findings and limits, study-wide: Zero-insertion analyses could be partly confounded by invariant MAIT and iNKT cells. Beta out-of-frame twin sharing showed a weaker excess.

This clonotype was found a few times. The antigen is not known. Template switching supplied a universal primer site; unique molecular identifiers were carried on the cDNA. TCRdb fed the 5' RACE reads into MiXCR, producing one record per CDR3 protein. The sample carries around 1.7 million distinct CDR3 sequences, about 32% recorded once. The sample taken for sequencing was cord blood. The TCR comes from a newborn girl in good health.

As DNA, the CDR3 is TGTGCCAGCAGCTTAAAGGGTAGCGGGTTACTCTCCTACGAGCAGTACTTC. This encodes CASSLKGSGLLSYEQYF. The chain recombines TRBV7-2 with TRBJ2-7; TRBD2 agrees at 7 bases. V was pared by 2 bases and J by 0 bases, with 10 bases of the junction left unmatched. The CDR3 runs 17 residues. Germline-derived CDR1 and CDR2 are SGHTA and FQGNSA.